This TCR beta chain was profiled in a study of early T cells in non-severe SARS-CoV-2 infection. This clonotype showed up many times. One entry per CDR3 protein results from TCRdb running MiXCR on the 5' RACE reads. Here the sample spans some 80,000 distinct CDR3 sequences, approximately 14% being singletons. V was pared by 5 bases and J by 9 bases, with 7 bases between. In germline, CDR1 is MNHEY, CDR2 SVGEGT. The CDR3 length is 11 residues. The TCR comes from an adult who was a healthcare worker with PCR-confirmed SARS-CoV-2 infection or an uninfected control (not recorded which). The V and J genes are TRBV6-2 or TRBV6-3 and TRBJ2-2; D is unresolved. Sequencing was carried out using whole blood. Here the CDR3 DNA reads TGTGCCAGCAGTGCACTAAGGGAGCTGTTTTTT. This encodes CASSALRELFF.